A single sample is the source of the 23 T cell receptor beta chains below, sequenced in a study of technical replicates of blood from a handful of donors. Profiling relied on immunoSEQ multiplex PCR, and the TCRdb table lists in-frame clones only, not all of them. The sample lists approximately 100,000 clones; nearly 96% were seen once. Sequenced material: T cells isolated from PBMCs. These receptors all stem from a human donor in good health.

The chain combines TRBV7-3 with TRBJ2-3, with D perhaps TRBD2 (6 bases). The CDR3 consists of 13 residues. The ends were cut back, 3 bases at V and 4 bases at J, with 8 bases in the middle. Germline V lookup: CDR1 SGHTA, CDR2 FQGTGA. CDR3: CASSFGGADTQYF. In nucleotides, the CDR3 is TGTGCCAGCAGCTTCGGGGGTGCAGATACGCAGTATTTT.

The chain joins TRBV4-1 to TRBJ2-1; 13 bases match TRBD2. Germline assignment: CDR1 MGHRA and CDR2 YSYEKL. CDR3 length: 18 residues. The junction had 3 bases not matched to a gene; V was cut back by 1 base and J by 0 bases. CDR3 coding DNA: TGCGCCAGCAGCCAAGGGGGACTAGCGGGACTCTCCTACAATGAGCAGTTCTTC. Amino acid sequence: CASSQGGLAGLSYNEQFF.

The chain employs TRBV18 and TRBJ2-7; no clear D. This CDR3 comprises 15 residues. The V end lost 2 bases, the J end lost 0 bases, and 11 bases lay between the germline ends. CDR1 and CDR2 (germline): KGHSH, LQKENI. This CDR3 reads CASSPKASASYEQYF. CDR3 coding DNA: TGTGCCAGCTCACCAAAGGCAAGCGCCTCCTACGAGCAGTACTTC.

The rearrangement joins TRBV7-6 to TRBJ2-7; D might be TRBD1 (5 bases). Trimming shortened V by 3 bases and J by 2 bases, and 14 bases separated the two germline ends. From germline, CDR1 is SGHVS and CDR2 FNYEAQ. The CDR3 is 15 amino acids. This CDR3 reads CASSLSYQGTYEQYF. The DNA for the CDR3 is TGTGCCAGCAGCTTGTCCTATCAGGGAACCTACGAGCAGTACTTC.

This clone has only one observation. V and J are TRBV11-2 and TRBJ2-1; D is possibly TRBD2 (6 bases). V lost 3 bases and J lost 0, with 18 bases in between. The germline CDR1 and CDR2 sequences are SGHAT and FQNNGV. The CDR3 loop spans 18 amino acids. The CDR3 DNA sequence: TGTGCCAGCAGCTTGGGGAGGAAAACTACGAGCTCCTACAATGAGCAGTTCTTC. Translated: CASSLGRKTTSSYNEQFF.

V is TRBV30 and J is TRBJ1-5; tentative D call: TRBD1 (5 bases). Germline V gives CDR1 GTSNPN, CDR2 SVGIG (reference sequence). V lost 1 base and J lost 2, with 9 bases in between. The CDR3 extends over 14 amino acids. The CDR3 bases are TGTGCCTGGAGTGGGGGCCTCGGCAATCAGCCCCAGCATTTT. Amino acid sequence: CAWSGGLGNQPQHF.

The rearrangement joins TRBV9 to TRBJ2-1, with 11 nucleotides matching TRBD1. The V segment lost 3 bases and the J segment 8 bases; nucleotides outside the gene matches: 4. CDR1 and CDR2 (germline): SGDLS, YYNGEE. The CDR3 consists of 14 residues. This CDR3 is CASSGGQGADEQFF. The CDR3 DNA is TGTGCCAGCAGCGGAGGACAGGGGGCCGATGAGCAGTTCTTC.

The chain combines TRBV30 with TRBJ1-4; D is undetermined. Germline assignment: CDR1 GTSNPN and CDR2 SVGIG (reference sequence). V lost 4 bases and J lost 5, with 5 bases in between. This CDR3 spans 11 amino acids. The DNA of the CDR3 is TGTGCCTGGATGCGAAATGAAAAACTGTTTTTT. It encodes CAWMRNEKLFF.

The V call is TRBV10-3, the J call TRBJ1-3, with D uncertain. CDR3 length equals 12 residues. V dropped 7 bases and J dropped 0 bases, with 4 bases sitting between them. Looked up from germline, CDR1 is ENHRY and CDR2 is SYGVKD. The CDR3 reads CAITSSGNTIYF. The CDR3 DNA reads as TGTGCCATCACCAGCTCTGGAAACACCATATATTTT.

The chain links TRBV5-1 to TRBJ2-2, with D unclear. The V gene's germline CDR1 is SGHRS and CDR2 YFSETQ. Between the trimmed V and J ends, which lost 0 bases and 1 base, there was a span of 7 bases. There are 15 residues in the CDR3. DNA of the CDR3: TGCGCCAGCAGCTTGGCGGAGAGGAACACCGGGGAGCTGTTTTTT. It encodes CASSLAERNTGELFF.

The chain employs TRBV19 and TRBJ2-3; 10 nucleotides line up with TRBD2. The ends lost 5 bases at V and 6 bases at J; junction bases unmatched: 8. The CDR3 spans 15 residues. CDR1 and CDR2 from the germline V gene are LNHDA and SQIVND (reference sequence). CDR3 nucleotide sequence: TGTGCCAGTAGTGAAGGGCTAGCGGGAGCCGATACGCAGTATTTT. Translating it yields CASSEGLAGADTQYF.

This chain uses TRBV5-6 with TRBJ2-2; 7 positions agree with TRBD1. The V gene's germline CDR1 is SGHDT and CDR2 YYEEEE. Unmatched junction bases numbered 18, after V lost 6 bases and J lost 7 bases. CDR3 length: 17 residues. The DNA of the CDR3 is TGTGCCAGCAAATTACTTACAGGGGTTCCCTTCGACGGGGAGCTGTTTTTT. Its translation is CASKLLTGVPFDGELFF.

The chain links TRBV6-5 to TRBJ2-7; the D is unclear. The germline V gene has CDR1 MNHEY and CDR2 SVGAGI. The CDR3 has 13 amino acids. Trimming cost V 6 bases and J 2 bases, with 11 bases left between them. The CDR3 DNA follows: TGTGCCAGCAGACGGCAACAGACCTACGAGCAGTACTTC. Translating it yields CASRRQQTYEQYF.

The genes are TRBV6-5 and TRBJ2-3; perhaps TRBD2 as D (6 bases). CDR1 MNHEY and CDR2 SVGAGI come from the germline V gene. The CDR3 contains 16 residues. Trimming stripped 0 bases from V and 4 bases from J, with 14 bases between. The CDR3: CASSYSPRGEADTQYF. CDR3 bases: TGTGCCAGCAGTTACTCGCCGCGGGGTGAAGCAGATACGCAGTATTTT.

The V and J genes are TRBV6-5 and TRBJ2-1; D is perhaps TRBD2 (6 bases). In germline, CDR1 is MNHEY, CDR2 SVGAGI. The CDR3 is 15 residues long. V was trimmed by 0 bases and J by 4 bases, leaving 10 bases between them. As DNA, the CDR3 is TGTGCCAGCAGTTACTCTAGCGGCGATTACAATGAGCAGTTCTTC. It translates to CASSYSSGDYNEQFF.

J is TRBJ2-2 and V is TRBV5-1; D possibly corresponds to TRBD1 (6 bases). V was cut by 0 bases and J by 6 bases, with 12 bases left in between. The CDR3 is made up of 15 amino acids. Germline CDR1 is SGHRS and CDR2 is YFSETQ. CDR3 bases: TGCGCCAGCAGCTTGGGTAACAGGGAGCCCGGGGAGCTGTTTTTT. Protein: CASSLGNREPGELFF.

This clone was seen only a few times. The V call is TRBV19, the J call TRBJ1-1; TRBD1 agrees at 7 bases. This CDR3 spans 12 amino acids. Germline V gene sequence: CDR1 LNHDA, CDR2 SQIVND (reference sequence). The V segment lost 7 bases and the J segment 5 bases; nucleotides outside the gene matches: 4. CDR3 residues: CASTNRGTEAFF. CDR3 coding DNA: TGTGCCAGTACTAACAGGGGTACTGAAGCTTTCTTT. The full variable domain, completed using reference TRBV19 and TRBJ1-1, is DGGITQSPKYLFRKEGQNVTLSCEQNLNHDAMYWYRQDPGQGLRLIYYSQIVNDFQKGDIAEGYSVSREKKESFPLTVTSAQKNPTAFYLCASTNRGTEAFFGQGTRLTVV.

The chain recombines TRBV18 with TRBJ1-3, with TRBD1 matching over 9 bases. The CDR3 spans 15 residues. Germline V lookup: CDR1 KGHSH, CDR2 LQKENI. The V segment lost 4 bases and the J segment 6 bases; nucleotides outside the gene matches: 7. The CDR3 sequence: CASSRGQGEKNTIYF. CDR3 in DNA: TGTGCCAGCTCACGGGGACAGGGTGAAAAAAACACCATATATTTT.

V gene TRBV12-5 combines with J gene TRBJ2-1; 7 bases fit TRBD2. J gave up 4 bases and V 4 bases, and 4 bases lay outside the gene matches. CDR1 LGHNT and CDR2 FRNRAP come from the germline V gene. The CDR3 is 14 amino acids. CDR3 residues: CASGSGGPYNEQFF. The CDR3 coding sequence is TGTGCTAGTGGTTCGGGGGGACCTTACAATGAGCAGTTCTTC.

The rearrangement links TRBV27 to TRBJ2-3; D perhaps matches TRBD2 (5 bases). Germline CDR1 and CDR2: MNHEY and SMNVEV (reference sequence). The length of the CDR3 is 14 residues. V was shortened by 5 bases and J by 6 bases, with 15 bases between the two germline ends. This chain's CDR3 is CASSPSARGDTQYF. The CDR3 nucleotides read TGTGCCAGCAGTCCTTCGGCCAGAGGGGATACGCAGTATTTT.

The genes are TRBV28 and TRBJ2-2; 8 bases agree with TRBD1. The CDR3 is 14 residues long. Losses at the gene ends were 5 bases for V and 5 bases for J; bases not matched to a gene: 4. Per the germline V gene, CDR1 is MDHEN and CDR2 is SYDVKM. In DNA, the CDR3 is TGTGCCAGCAGTCCACAGGGGGTTACCGGGGAGCTGTTTTTT. Amino acids: CASSPQGVTGELFF.

The genes are TRBV30 and TRBJ2-7; TRBD1 aligns across 9 bases. Germline V gene sequence: CDR1 GTSNPN, CDR2 SVGIG (reference sequence). After removal of 4 bases from V and 6 bases from J, the junction contained 13 bases not matched to a gene. CDR3 length: 15 residues. CDR3 in amino acids: CAWIPKRDRASEQYF. The CDR3 coding sequence is TGTGCCTGGATTCCCAAGAGGGACAGGGCCAGCGAGCAGTACTTC.

V gene TRBV4-1 combines with J gene TRBJ1-5; 7 bases line up with TRBD1. The CDR3 length is 17 residues. Germline CDR1 and CDR2: MGHRA and YSYEKL. V lost 3 bases to trimming and J lost 3 bases; unmatched junction nucleotides: 11. DNA of the CDR3: TGCGCCAGCAGCCAGTTTGGACAGGACCGACACAATCAGCCCCAGCATTTT. As protein: CASSQFGQDRHNQPQHF.